This TCR beta chain was documented in a study of T-cell reconstitution after alpha-beta-depleted transplantation in children. Study-level results: Certain patients had high TCRbeta diversity at day 60, and it came from recipient T cells and thymic progenitors that survived. After transplant, at about two months, alpha-beta T cells were reportedly derived from several hundred expanded graft clones. It was newly produced T cells that mostly accounted for T-cell counts and diversity one year after transplant.

V trimming: 4 bases; J trimming: 1 base; junction bases outside the gene matches: 10. The CDR3 length is 19 residues. Germline values: CDR1 MDHEN, CDR2 SYDVKM. Researchers prepared the TCRbeta library using unique molecular identifiers, the study reports. TCRdb independently ran MiXCR on the PCR reads; one entry per CDR3 protein. The repertoire has around 490,000 distinct CDR3 sequences, over 9.5% of them found once; the top ten carry 12% to 15%. This clonotype showed up many times. The target antigen is unknown. This receptor was taken from a female patient between 2 and 10 years old who had a stem cell transplant for aplastic anemia, so the T cells may come from the graft donor. Sequencing was performed on PBMCs, mostly from graft donor cells, taken 180 days after TCRalphabeta/CD19-depleted stem cell transplant. The J gene is TRBJ2-3, the V gene TRBV28; 14 bases map to TRBD2. The CDR3 loop is CASSSYGTSGRGGTDTQYF. Here the CDR3 DNA reads TGTGCCAGCAGTTCCTATGGGACTAGCGGGAGAGGGGGCACAGATACGCAGTATTTT.